This record concerns one T cell receptor beta chain sequence. PCR amplification relied on 60 Vbeta primers (plus 13 Jbeta primers). Original handling: The authors later counted 70 million to 80 million unique TCR beta chains, approximately 10 million of them shared. TCRdb's copy holds only in-frame clones and misses some; the assay was immunoSEQ multiplex PCR. That table gives V, J and clone size, and the DNA gave D and trimming. Seen here are around 130,000 clones, 75% to 85% observed once, and the top ten hold around 3%. The data derive from a study of cytomegalovirus exposure and HLA in healthy donors. The CDR3 loop spans 14 amino acids. Trimming removed 1 base at V and 3 bases at J, with 6 bases between. Per the germline V gene, CDR1 is SGHTA and CDR2 is FQGTGA. Donors had nominal health at sampling but likely had unrecorded immune exposures.

The receptor was isolated from a woman aged 18 to 35 in good health and CMV-seropositive. The specimen sequenced was PBMCs. V and J are TRBV7-3 and TRBJ2-2, with D unclear. The CDR3 loop reads CASSLIGDTGELFF. The CDR3 coding sequence is TGTGCCAGCAGCTTAATCGGAGACACCGGGGAGCTGTTTTTT.